Listed here are 18 T cell receptor beta chains from one sample, sequenced in a study of CD8+CD57+ T cells in acquired aplastic anemia (dated 2018 in TCRdb). The instrument was an Illumina HiSeq 2000. Profiling of TCR beta VDJ combinations and CDR3 sequences used genomic DNA as the template. In TCRdb, the public reads were trimmed at Q25 with fastp and aligned with MiXCR, with productive beta chains retained. CDR3 protein duplicates are merged, each entry listing the most common genes and DNA. The sample table holds 100,000 to 150,000 distinct CDR3 sequences, of which 48% were seen once. 2% to 3% of the sample belongs to the ten largest clones. The source material was sorted CD4+, CD8+, or CD8+CD57+ T cells (not recorded which) from PBMCs. The receptors stem from a human donor in good health, serving as a control.

This clonotype was recorded at least ten times. The J gene is TRBJ1-2, the V gene TRBV19, with D perhaps matching TRBD1 (6 bases). The germline CDR1 and CDR2 sequences are LNHDA and SQIVND (reference sequence). The CDR3 loop spans 13 amino acids. With 9 bases removed from V and 6 bases from J, the gap between germline ends came to 17 bases. The CDR3 protein is CASARQEGNGYTF. As DNA, the CDR3 is TGTGCCAGCGCCCGACAGGAGGGAAATGGCTACACCTTC.

This clonotype was seen many times. This chain links TRBV19 with TRBJ2-1; D not resolved. CDR1 is LNHDA, CDR2 SQIVND, per germline (reference sequence). The CDR3 extends over 15 amino acids. V was trimmed by 1 base and J by 0 bases, leaving 7 bases between them. The CDR3 nucleotides read TGTGCCAGTAGTATAGCCCCAGGCTCCTACAATGAGCAGTTCTTC. Protein product: CASSIAPGSYNEQFF. Full variable domain (rest looked up from reference TRBV19 and TRBJ2-1): DGGITQSPKYLFRKEGQNVTLSCEQNLNHDAMYWYRQDPGQGLRLIYYSQIVNDFQKGDIAEGYSVSREKKESFPLTVTSAQKNPTAFYLCASSIAPGSYNEQFFGPGTRLTVL.

This clonotype was seen more than once but under ten times. V is TRBV12-3 or TRBV12-4 and J is TRBJ1-2; TRBD1 agrees at 9 bases. Trimming at V came to 3 bases and at J to 7 bases, leaving 21 bases not matched to a gene. This CDR3 is 19 amino acids long. CDR3 loop: CASSFGSGKRGQGDFGYTF. The CDR3, as DNA: TGTGCCAGCAGTTTTGGGTCGGGGAAGAGGGGACAGGGCGACTTTGGCTACACCTTC.

As concerns this clonotype: One base away lies a much larger clone, so this may be a sequencing read error. The chain has TRBV9 and TRBJ2-1; D possibly corresponds to TRBD2 (6 bases). This CDR3 region has 13 residues. Germline V gene data show CDR1 as SGDLS and CDR2 as YYNGEE. For the CDR3, the DNA is TGTGCCGGCAGCGGGCCAGAAACCAATGAGCAGTTCTTC. Translated: CAGSGPETNEQFF.

The table lists this clonotype with many counts. The V gene is TRBV20-1, the J gene TRBJ1-5, with TRBD1 as a possible D gene (6 bases). Germline V gene data show CDR1 as DFQATT and CDR2 as SNEGSKA (reference sequence). This CDR3 region has 13 residues. Trimming removed 1 base from V and 3 bases from J, with 7 bases in between. The CDR3 bases are TGCAGTGCTAGAGGGGACACCAATCAGCCCCAGCATTTT. This codes for CSARGDTNQPQHF.

The CDR3 spells CASSPGTGGSSYGYTF. The CDR3 nucleotides read TGCGCCAGCAGCCCCGGGACAGGGGGCTCAAGCTATGGCTACACCTTC. The chain employs TRBV5-1 and TRBJ1-2; 12 nucleotides line up with TRBD1. CDR1 is SGHRS, CDR2 YFSETQ, per germline. V gave up 4 bases and J gave up 4 bases; unmatched junction bases: 8. CDR3 length: 16 residues. The whole variable domain, filled in from reference TRBV5-1 and TRBJ1-2, reads KAGVTQTPRYLIKTRGQQVTLSCSPISGHRSVSWYQQTPGQGLQFLFEYFSETQRNKGNFPGRFSGRQFSNSRSEMNVSTLELGDSALYLCASSPGTGGSSYGYTFGSGTRLTVV.

The rearrangement links TRBV29-1 to TRBJ2-6; no firm D call. This CDR3 is built from 13 residues. Germline V gene lookup returns CDR1 SQVTM and CDR2 ANQGSEA. Between the trimmed V and J ends, which lost 5 bases and 0 bases, there was a span of 5 bases. CDR3 sequence (DNA): TGCAGCGTTACGCTCTCTGGGGCCAACGTCCTGACTTTC. This sequence encodes CSVTLSGANVLTF.

The V call is TRBV10-1, the J call TRBJ2-3; the D is unclear. The CDR3 runs to 13 residues. Trimming took off 0 bases at V and 6 bases at J, with 7 bases between the two ends. Germline CDR1 WNHNN, CDR2 SYGVQD (reference sequence). This CDR3 reads CASSESPRDTQYF. The CDR3 DNA sequence: TGCGCCAGCAGTGAGTCTCCCCGGGATACGCAGTATTTT.

This clonotype was counted ten times or more. The V and J genes are TRBV11-1 and TRBJ2-2; 10 nucleotides match TRBD1. This CDR3 has 17 amino acids. The V and J ends lost 4 bases and 5 bases, in that order; junction bases with no gene match: 10. The germline V gene encodes CDR1 SGHAT and CDR2 FQDESV (reference sequence). In DNA, the CDR3 is TGTGCCAGCAGCTCGCATGGGACAGGGGTATTGACCGGGGAGCTGTTTTTT. Protein product: CASSSHGTGVLTGELFF. The full variable domain, its missing parts supplied by reference TRBV11-1 and TRBJ2-2, is EAEVAQSPRYKITEKSQAVAFWCDPISGHATLYWYRQILGQGPELLVQFQDESVVDDSQLPKDRFSAERLKGVDSTLKIQPAELGDSAMYLCASSSHGTGVLTGELFFGEGSRLTVL.

There are a few counts of this clonotype. The chain uses TRBV20-1 and TRBJ2-5, with D possibly TRBD2 on 6 matching bases. Germline V gene sequence: CDR1 DFQATT, CDR2 SNEGSKA (reference sequence). Trimming shortened V by 3 bases and J by 0 bases, and 8 bases separated the two germline ends. The CDR3 has 13 amino acids. The CDR3 spells CSARRDYQETQYF. The CDR3 DNA reads as TGCAGTGCTAGGAGGGACTACCAAGAGACCCAGTACTTC.

This chain links TRBV5-6 with TRBJ1-4; D not resolved. The CDR3 extends over 13 amino acids. V was pared by 4 bases and J by 5 bases, with 9 bases between. In germline, CDR1 is SGHDT, CDR2 YYEEEE. The CDR3 coding sequence is TGTGCCAGCAGCCTGACATTGAATGAAAAACTGTTTTTT. It yields the protein CASSLTLNEKLFF.

There are a few counts of this clonotype. V and J are TRBV25-1 and TRBJ1-6; 7 bases fit TRBD1. This CDR3 has 16 amino acids. CDR1 is MGHDK and CDR2 is SYGVNS in the germline V gene. V shed 4 bases and J 9 bases; nucleotides not matched to a gene: 12. In nucleotides, the CDR3 is TGTGCCAGCAGTGCACCGACAGGGAACCTACTTTCACCCCTCCACTTT. Its translation: CASSAPTGNLLSPLHF.

The chain recombines TRBV19 with TRBJ1-1, with no clear D. Trimming stripped 9 bases from V and 1 base from J, with 15 bases between. Germline V gene data show CDR1 as LNHDA and CDR2 as SQIVND (reference sequence). CDR3 size: 14 residues. The CDR3 bases are TGTGCCAGCGCTCCGAGCATCCGGAACACTGAAGCTTTCTTT. This translates into CASAPSIRNTEAFF.

This clonotype appeared many times. The gene calls are TRBV11-2 and TRBJ2-3; D may be TRBD1 or TRBD2 (6 bases each). V was trimmed by 6 bases and J by 4 bases, leaving 17 bases between them. Germline lookup yields CDR1 SGHAT and CDR2 FQNNGV. The CDR3 spans 15 residues. The CDR3 coding sequence is TGTGCCAGCAGTCAACAGAGGGGGGCAGCAGATACGCAGTATTTT. Translating gives CASSQQRGAADTQYF.

On this clonotype: A much larger clone lies one base from this, so it may be a read error. The chain carries TRBV10-3 and TRBJ1-6; 8 nucleotides line up with TRBD1. V lost 3 bases to trimming and J lost 7 bases; unmatched junction nucleotides: 8. This CDR3 is 16 amino acids long. Germline assignment: CDR1 ENHRY and CDR2 SYGVKD. The CDR3 region has the DNA TGTGCCATCAGTGACGGGCAGGGGGCTGGCAATTCACCCCTCCACTTT. Residues: CAISDGQGAGNSPLHF.

This clonotype was seen once. The rearrangement uses TRBV24-1 and TRBJ2-5; 9 bases line up with TRBD1. Germline V gene data show CDR1 as KGHDR and CDR2 as SFDVKD. This CDR3 has 16 residues. V lost 7 bases, J lost 5 bases, and 13 bases stayed unmatched. CDR3 DNA: TGTGCCACCAGGGGGGGACAGGGAGTCTCGGAGGAGACCCAGTACTTC. Translation gives CATRGGQGVSEETQYF.

This clonotype was detected many times. This rearrangement joins TRBV4-3 to TRBJ1-6, with D hard to call. This CDR3 is built from 15 residues. The germline V gene encodes CDR1 LGHNA and CDR2 YSLEER. With 3 bases removed from V and 5 bases from J, the gap between germline ends came to 11 bases. The CDR3 sequence is CASSQRSWDNSPLHF. The CDR3 nucleotides are TGCGCCAGCAGCCAGAGGTCCTGGGATAATTCACCCCTCCACTTT.

The rearrangement links TRBV15 to TRBJ2-7, with 11 bases lining up with TRBD1. V trimming: 3 bases; J trimming: 4 bases; junction bases outside the gene matches: 11. CDR3 length: 17 residues. CDR1 and CDR2 from the germline V gene are LNHNV and YYDKDF (reference sequence). The CDR3 coding sequence is TGTGCCACCAGCAGCGACGGACAGGGGGCAAACCAATACGAGCAGTACTTC. Encoded protein: CATSSDGQGANQYEQYF.